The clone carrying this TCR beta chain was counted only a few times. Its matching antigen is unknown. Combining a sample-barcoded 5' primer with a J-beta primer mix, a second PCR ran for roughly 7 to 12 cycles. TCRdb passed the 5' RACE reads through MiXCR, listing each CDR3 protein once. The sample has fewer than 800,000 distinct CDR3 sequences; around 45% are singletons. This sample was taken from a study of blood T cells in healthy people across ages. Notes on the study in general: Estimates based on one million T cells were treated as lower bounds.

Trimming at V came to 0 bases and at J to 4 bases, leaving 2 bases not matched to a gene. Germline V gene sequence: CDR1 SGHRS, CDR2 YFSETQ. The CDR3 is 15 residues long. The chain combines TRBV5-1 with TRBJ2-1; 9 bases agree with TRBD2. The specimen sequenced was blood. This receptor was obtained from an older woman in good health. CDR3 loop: CASSLVAGEYNEQFF. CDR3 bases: TGCGCCAGCAGCTTGGTAGCGGGAGAGTACAATGAGCAGTTCTTC.